A single sample gave rise to the 2 T cell receptor beta chains below, sequenced in a study of Ad26.COV2.S vaccination and SARS-CoV-2 variants (dated by TCRdb to 2020 to 2023). Library construction relied on the immunoSEQ multiplex PCR assay. TCRdb stores this immuneACCESS table with in-frame sequences only. Part of the clones is absent; in the studies checked, under half of the shortfall reflects unresolved V genes, and no reason is known for the rest. The sample records about 680,000 clones, more than 70% of which are singletons. The ten largest clones represent approximately 1.5% of the sample. According to the study, the label for this sample's treatment or condition signals: 15 to 20 received Ad26.COV2.S at low or high dose, single or two shots; 5 received placebo; per-sample allocation not given. For vaccine and placebo recipients, the sequenced repertoires came from samples collected on day 63 after the first injection.

The source was peripheral blood, collected in a trial of Ad26.COV2.S vaccine versus placebo. The source of these receptors is a person aged 18-60 years who received the Ad26.COV2.S COVID-19 vaccine or a placebo.

This chain links TRBV15 with TRBJ2-3; perhaps D is TRBD1 or TRBD2 (5 bases each). Germline values: CDR1 LNHNV, CDR2 YYDKDF (reference sequence). The CDR3 runs to 15 residues. The germline V and J ends were trimmed by 8 bases and 2 bases, with 17 bases remaining between them. In DNA form, the CDR3 reads TGTGCCACCGGGGGAGTGGCAGGGCCCACAGATACGCAGTATTTT. Its translation is CATGGVAGPTDTQYF.

The gene calls are TRBV18 and TRBJ2-7; 10 nucleotides align to TRBD2. The CDR3 is 15 residues long. V was clipped by 5 bases and J by 2 bases; unmatched bases: 6. Germline CDR1 and CDR2: KGHSH and LQKENI. CDR3 protein: CASSTGLAITYEQYF. In DNA form, the CDR3 reads TGTGCCAGCTCAACGGGACTAGCGATCACCTACGAGCAGTACTTC.